Sequencing of this T cell receptor (beta chain) was carried out in a study of blood T cell repertoires in COVID-19. Study-level information: Italy, Spain and the United States were the sources of the convalescent and acute COVID-19 samples. From T cells, B-cell-depleted T cells, or PBMCs came the material, which was cDNA or gDNA.

Sequenced by immunoSEQ multiplex PCR; TCRdb stores in-frame clones only, minus some. This sample carries 60,000 or so clones, 70% to 90% of them seen once, and the ten largest clones take around 19%. The length of the CDR3 is 15 residues. Germline loops: CDR1 SGHAT, CDR2 FQNNGV. V dropped 1 base and J dropped 0 bases, with 10 bases sitting between them. Only a few counts were recorded for this clone. This TCR derives from a human donor in a cohort sampled during active COVID-19. The specimen was peripheral blood. This chain links TRBV11-2 with TRBJ2-7; D is possibly TRBD2 (5 bases). The CDR3 here is CASSLVSGFSYEQYF. The CDR3, as DNA: TGTGCCAGCAGCTTAGTCAGCGGCTTCTCCTACGAGCAGTACTTC.